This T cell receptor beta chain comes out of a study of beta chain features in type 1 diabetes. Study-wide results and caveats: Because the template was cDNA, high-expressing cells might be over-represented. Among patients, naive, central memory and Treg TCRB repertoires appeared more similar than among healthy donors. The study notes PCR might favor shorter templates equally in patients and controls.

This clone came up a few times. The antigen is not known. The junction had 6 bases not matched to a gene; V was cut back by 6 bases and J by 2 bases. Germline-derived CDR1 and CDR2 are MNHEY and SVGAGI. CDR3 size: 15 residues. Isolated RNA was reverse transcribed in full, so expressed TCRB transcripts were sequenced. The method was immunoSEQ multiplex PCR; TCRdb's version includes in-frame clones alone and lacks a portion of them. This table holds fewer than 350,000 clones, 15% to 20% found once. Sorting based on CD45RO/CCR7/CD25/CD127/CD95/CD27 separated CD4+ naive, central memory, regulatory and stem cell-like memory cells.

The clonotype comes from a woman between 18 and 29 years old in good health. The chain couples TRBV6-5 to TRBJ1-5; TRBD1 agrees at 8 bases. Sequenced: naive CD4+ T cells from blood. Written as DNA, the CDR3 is TGTGCCAGCAGCTGGACAGGGAACGGCAATCAGCCCCAGCATTTT. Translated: CASSWTGNGNQPQHF.